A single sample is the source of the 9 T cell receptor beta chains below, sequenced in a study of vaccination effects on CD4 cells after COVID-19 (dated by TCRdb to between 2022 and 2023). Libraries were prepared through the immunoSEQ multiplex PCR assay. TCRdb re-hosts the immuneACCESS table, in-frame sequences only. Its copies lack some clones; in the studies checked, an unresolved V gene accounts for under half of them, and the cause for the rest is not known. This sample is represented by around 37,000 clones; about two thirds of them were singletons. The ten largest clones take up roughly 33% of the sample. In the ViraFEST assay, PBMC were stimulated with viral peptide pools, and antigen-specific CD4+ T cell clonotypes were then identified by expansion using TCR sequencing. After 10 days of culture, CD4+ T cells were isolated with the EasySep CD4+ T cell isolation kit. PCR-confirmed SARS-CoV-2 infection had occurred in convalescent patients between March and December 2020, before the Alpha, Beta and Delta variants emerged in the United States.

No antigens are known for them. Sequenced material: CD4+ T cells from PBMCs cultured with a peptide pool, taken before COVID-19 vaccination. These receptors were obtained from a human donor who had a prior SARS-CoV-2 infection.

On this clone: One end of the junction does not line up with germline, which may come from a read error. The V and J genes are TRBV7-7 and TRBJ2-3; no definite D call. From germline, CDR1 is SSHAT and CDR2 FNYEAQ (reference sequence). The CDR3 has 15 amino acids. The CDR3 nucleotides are TGTGCTAGCAGCCCTCTCAATCAGGACGGTGAGACGCAGTATTTT. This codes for CASSPLNQDGETQYF.

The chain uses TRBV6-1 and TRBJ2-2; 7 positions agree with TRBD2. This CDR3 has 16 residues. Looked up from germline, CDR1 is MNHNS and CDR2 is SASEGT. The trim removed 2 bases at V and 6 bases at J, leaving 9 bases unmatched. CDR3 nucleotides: TGTGCCAGCAGTGAACAGGCAGGGAGGGTCGCCGGGGAGCTGTTTTTT. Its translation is CASSEQAGRVAGELFF.

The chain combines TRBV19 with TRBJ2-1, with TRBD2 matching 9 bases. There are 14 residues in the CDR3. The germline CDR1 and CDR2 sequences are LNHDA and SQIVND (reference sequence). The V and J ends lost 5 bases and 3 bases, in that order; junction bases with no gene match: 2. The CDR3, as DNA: TGTGCCAGTAGTCTAGCGGGATACTACAATGAGCAGTTCTTC. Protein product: CASSLAGYYNEQFF.

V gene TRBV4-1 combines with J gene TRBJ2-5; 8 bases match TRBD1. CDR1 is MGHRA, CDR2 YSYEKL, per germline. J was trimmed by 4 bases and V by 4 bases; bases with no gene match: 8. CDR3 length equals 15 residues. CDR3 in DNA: TGCGCCAGCAGCCGGGGACAGGAGACTACAGAGACCCAGTACTTC. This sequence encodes CASSRGQETTETQYF.

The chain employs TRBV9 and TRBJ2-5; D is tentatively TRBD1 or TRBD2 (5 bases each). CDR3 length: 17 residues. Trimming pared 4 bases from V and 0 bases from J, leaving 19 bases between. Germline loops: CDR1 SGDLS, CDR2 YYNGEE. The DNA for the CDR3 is TGTGCCAGCAGCCCATCCGGACGGGGACCGTACCAAGAGACCCAGTACTTC. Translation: CASSPSGRGPYQETQYF.

CDR3 region: CASNLVGPGSEAFF. CDR3 DNA: TGCGCCAGCAATCTCGTTGGCCCAGGATCTGAAGCTTTCTTT. This chain uses TRBV5-1 with TRBJ1-1; no firm D call. Between the trimmed V and J ends, which lost 6 bases and 6 bases, there was a span of 18 bases. The germline gives CDR1 SGHRS, CDR2 YFSETQ. The length of the CDR3 is 14 residues.

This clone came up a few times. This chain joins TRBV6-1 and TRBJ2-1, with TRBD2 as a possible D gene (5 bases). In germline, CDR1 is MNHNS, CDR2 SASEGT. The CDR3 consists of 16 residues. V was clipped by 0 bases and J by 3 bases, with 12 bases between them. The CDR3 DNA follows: TGTGCCAGCAGTGAAGCTGGAGCGAGGGTCTACAATGAGCAGTTCTTC. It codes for CASSEAGARVYNEQFF.

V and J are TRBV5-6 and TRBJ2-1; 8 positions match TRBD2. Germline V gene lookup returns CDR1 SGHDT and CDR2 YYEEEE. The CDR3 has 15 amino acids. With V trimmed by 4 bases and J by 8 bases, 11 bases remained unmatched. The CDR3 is CASSQGPARGDEQFF. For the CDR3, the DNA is TGTGCCAGCAGCCAAGGCCCTGCGCGGGGGGATGAGCAGTTCTTC.

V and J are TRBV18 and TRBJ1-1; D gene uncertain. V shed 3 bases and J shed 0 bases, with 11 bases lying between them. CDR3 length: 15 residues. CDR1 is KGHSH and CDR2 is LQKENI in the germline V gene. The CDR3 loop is CASSPHIGMNTEAFF. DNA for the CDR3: TGTGCCAGCTCACCCCACATCGGGATGAACACTGAAGCTTTCTTT.